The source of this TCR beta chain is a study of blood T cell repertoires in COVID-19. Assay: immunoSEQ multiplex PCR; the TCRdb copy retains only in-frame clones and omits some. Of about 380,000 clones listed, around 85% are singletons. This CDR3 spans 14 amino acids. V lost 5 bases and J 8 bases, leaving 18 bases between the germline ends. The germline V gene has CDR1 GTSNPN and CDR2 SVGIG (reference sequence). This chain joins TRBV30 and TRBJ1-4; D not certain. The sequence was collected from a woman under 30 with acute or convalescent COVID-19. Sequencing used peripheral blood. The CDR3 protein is CAWGRALRFEKLFF. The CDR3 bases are TGTGCCTGGGGTAGAGCGCTGAGATTCGAAAAACTGTTTTTT. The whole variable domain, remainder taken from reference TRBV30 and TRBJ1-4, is SQTIHQWPATLVQPVGSPLSLECTVEGTSNPNLYWYRQAAGRGLQLLFYSVGIGQISSEVPQNLSASRPQDRQFILSSKKLLLSDSGFYLCAWGRALRFEKLFFGSGTQLSVL.